Listed below are T cell receptor beta chains from one sample, sequenced in a study of cytomegalovirus exposure and HLA in healthy donors. TCRdb's copy holds only in-frame clones and misses some; the assay was immunoSEQ multiplex PCR. The repertoire consists of around 150,000 clones, with 85% to 90% occurring once and the leading ten covering more than 2.5%. The sample consisted of PBMCs. All receptors come from a young woman in good health and CMV-seropositive. The CDR3 runs from the conserved cysteine through the conserved F or W. A D gene is named only where the DNA matches it firmly. The size of a clone is reported for some rows only, either as once, few or many, or as a class for expanded clones.

V: TRBV28
size: NA
J: TRBJ2-5
D: TRBD2
CDR3: CASSLNLAGQETQYF
DNA: TGTGCCAGCAGTTTAAACCTAGCGGGGCAAGAGACCCAGTACTTC

V: TRBV7-7
size: NA
J: TRBJ2-5
D: NA
CDR3: CASSSGTSGETQYF
DNA: TGTGCCAGCAGTTCAGGGACTTCTGGGGAGACCCAGTACTTC

V: TRBV6-5
size: NA
J: TRBJ2-2
D: NA
CDR3: CASSYSAGTGELFF
DNA: TGTGCCAGCAGTTACTCGGCGGGGACCGGGGAGCTGTTTTTT

V: TRBV11-3
size: NA
J: TRBJ1-1
D: NA
CDR3: CASSPGLNGGGTEAFF
DNA: TGTGCCAGCAGCCCCGGCCTGAACGGAGGCGGCACTGAAGCTTTCTTT

V: TRBV14
size: NA
J: TRBJ2-7
D: NA
CDR3: CASSHEQGYEQYF
DNA: TGTGCCAGCAGCCACGAACAGGGCTACGAGCAGTACTTC

V: TRBV10-1
size: few
J: TRBJ2-7
D: NA
CDR3: CASQGEQYF
DNA: TGCGCCTCCCAGGGAGAGCAGTACTTC

V: TRBV6-5
size: NA
J: TRBJ2-5
D: TRBD2
CDR3: CASRLAGEILETQYF
DNA: TGTGCCAGCAGACTAGCGGGAGAGATTTTAGAGACCCAGTACTTC

V: TRBV7-9
size: NA
J: TRBJ2-7
D: NA
CDR3: CASSTSPGDEQYF
DNA: TGTGCCAGCAGCACATCCCCGGGTGATGAGCAGTACTTC

V: TRBV5-1
size: NA
J: TRBJ2-1
D: TRBD2
CDR3: CASSLTSGTYNEQFF
DNA: TGCGCCAGCAGCCTGACTAGCGGAACCTACAATGAGCAGTTCTTC

V: TRBV5-1
size: NA
J: TRBJ2-1
D: TRBD2
CDR3: CASSSGTSGRAYDEQFF
DNA: TGCGCCAGCAGCTCCGGGACTAGCGGGAGGGCCTATGATGAGCAGTTCTTC

V: TRBV11-2
size: few
J: TRBJ1-3
D: TRBD1
CDR3: CASSGGTGGLRGNTIYF
DNA: TGTGCCAGCAGCGGGGGGACAGGGGGATTGCGTGGAAACACCATATATTTT

V: TRBV6-5
size: NA
J: TRBJ2-1
D: TRBD2
CDR3: CASSYSGSGSLGQFF
DNA: TGTGCCAGCAGTTACTCCGGTAGCGGGTCCCTCGGGCAGTTCTTC

V: TRBV11-3
size: NA
J: TRBJ2-3
D: TRBD2
CDR3: CASSTGTSGRTDTQYF
DNA: TGTGCCAGCAGCACCGGGACTAGCGGGAGGACAGATACGCAGTATTTT

V: TRBV4-2
size: NA
J: TRBJ2-7
D: TRBD2
CDR3: CASSQELAGGRAYEQYF
DNA: TGTGCCAGCAGCCAAGAGCTAGCGGGAGGGCGGGCCTACGAGCAGTACTTC

V: TRBV5-1
size: NA
J: TRBJ2-1
D: TRBD1
CDR3: CASTMTGLVNEQFF
DNA: TGCGCCAGCACTATGACAGGGCTTGTAAATGAGCAGTTCTTC

V: TRBV18
size: NA
J: TRBJ2-7
D: NA
CDR3: CASSPPTDYEQYF
DNA: TGTGCCAGCTCACCGCCGACAGACTACGAGCAGTACTTC

V: TRBV5-1
size: NA
J: TRBJ2-6
D: NA
CDR3: CASSPVYSGANVLTF
DNA: TGCGCCAGCAGCCCCGTTTACTCTGGGGCCAACGTCCTGACTTTC

V: TRBV6-6
size: NA
J: TRBJ1-2
D: TRBD1
CDR3: CASSSQGNYGYTF
DNA: TGTGCCAGCAGCTCACAGGGGAACTATGGCTACACCTTC

V: TRBV4-1
size: NA
J: TRBJ1-2
D: NA
CDR3: CASSQEGQSYGYTF
DNA: TGCGCCAGCAGCCAAGAAGGACAGAGCTATGGCTACACCTTC

V: TRBV6-5
size: NA
J: TRBJ2-7
D: NA
CDR3: CASRNRGKRYEQYF
DNA: TGTGCCAGCAGGAACCGGGGGAAAAGGTACGAGCAGTACTTC

V: TRBV10-1
size: once
J: TRBJ2-2
D: NA
CDR3: CASSNRQNTGELFF
DNA: TGCGCCAGCAGCAACCGACAGAACACCGGGGAGCTGTTTTTT

V: TRBV19
size: NA
J: TRBJ1-5
D: TRBD1
CDR3: CASSLGQGNQPQHF
DNA: TGTGCCAGTAGTCTAGGACAGGGCAATCAGCCCCAGCATTTT

V: TRBV2
size: NA
J: TRBJ1-2
D: NA
CDR3: CASSEATYRMGYTF
DNA: TGTGCCAGCAGTGAAGCTACGTACAGGATGGGCTACACCTTC

V: TRBV10-1
size: NA
J: TRBJ2-3
D: TRBD2
CDR3: CASGSGSTDTQYF
DNA: TGCGCCAGCGGTAGCGGGAGCACAGATACGCAGTATTTT

V: TRBV6-5
size: NA
J: TRBJ2-7
D: TRBD2
CDR3: CASRPSGTHSYEQYF
DNA: TGTGCCAGCAGGCCAAGCGGGACCCACTCCTACGAGCAGTACTTC

V: TRBV9
size: NA
J: TRBJ2-2
D: TRBD2
CDR3: CASSVASGNTGELFF
DNA: TGTGCCAGCAGCGTAGCTAGCGGGAACACCGGGGAGCTGTTTTTT

V: TRBV2
size: NA
J: TRBJ2-5
D: NA
CDR3: CASSGSEVQETQYF
DNA: TGTGCCAGCAGTGGGTCGGAGGTCCAAGAGACCCAGTACTTC

V: TRBV4-3
size: NA
J: TRBJ2-3
D: TRBD2
CDR3: CASSQDPPLAGGADTQYF
DNA: TGCGCCAGCAGCCAAGATCCCCCCCTAGCGGGAGGGGCAGATACGCAGTATTTT

V: TRBV11-2
size: NA
J: TRBJ2-1
D: TRBD1
CDR3: CASKDRAYNEQFF
DNA: TGTGCCAGCAAAGACAGGGCCTACAATGAGCAGTTCTTC

V: TRBV7-2
size: NA
J: TRBJ2-7
D: TRBD1
CDR3: CASSEDRDPSYEQYF
DNA: TGTGCCAGCAGCGAGGACAGGGATCCCTCCTACGAGCAGTACTTC

V: TRBV7-2
size: NA
J: TRBJ2-4
D: TRBD2
CDR3: CASSLTSSRETKNIQYF
DNA: TGTGCCAGCAGCTTAACGTCGTCGCGGGAGACCAAAAACATTCAGTACTTC

V: TRBV6-4
size: medium-sized
J: TRBJ2-1
D: NA
CDR3: CASSPGSHPGDEQFF
DNA: TGTGCCAGCAGTCCAGGCTCTCACCCGGGAGATGAGCAGTTCTTC

V: TRBV19
size: once
J: TRBJ2-7
D: NA
CDR3: CASSRAGTTYEQYF
DNA: TGTGCCAGTAGTAGGGCAGGGACAACCTACGAGCAGTACTTC

V: TRBV29-1
size: NA
J: TRBJ2-2
D: NA
CDR3: CSVSGMTGELFF
DNA: TGCAGCGTTTCAGGGATGACCGGGGAGCTGTTTTTT

V: TRBV7-9
size: NA
J: TRBJ2-1
D: TRBD2
CDR3: CASSLVWTSGGNEQFF
DNA: TGTGCCAGCAGCTTAGTTTGGACTAGCGGGGGGAATGAGCAGTTCTTC

V: TRBV4-3
size: NA
J: TRBJ1-2
D: NA
CDR3: CASSQSGEINYGYTF
DNA: TGCGCCAGCAGCCAGAGCGGGGAGATTAACTATGGCTACACCTTC

V: TRBV6-5
size: once
J: TRBJ1-4
D: NA
CDR3: CASSYSSINEKLFF
DNA: TGTGCCAGCAGTTACTCGAGTATTAATGAAAAACTGTTTTTT

V: TRBV5-4
size: NA
J: TRBJ2-1
D: TRBD2
CDR3: CASSLGTSGRAVEQFF
DNA: TGTGCCAGCAGCTTGGGCACTAGCGGGAGGGCTGTTGAGCAGTTCTTC

V: TRBV6-1
size: NA
J: TRBJ2-5
D: TRBD1
CDR3: CASRKIRTGGETQYF
DNA: TGTGCCAGCAGGAAGATACGGACAGGGGGAGAGACCCAGTACTTC

V: TRBV7-6
size: NA
J: TRBJ2-7
D: NA
CDR3: CASSSGGHEQYF
DNA: TGTGCCAGCAGCTCTGGCGGCCACGAGCAGTACTTC

V: TRBV25-1
size: NA
J: TRBJ1-5
D: NA
CDR3: CASSESGVNQPQHF
DNA: TGTGCCAGCAGTGAATCGGGGGTCAATCAGCCCCAGCATTTT

V: TRBV11-2
size: NA
J: TRBJ2-5
D: NA
CDR3: CASSFIANPGETQYF
DNA: TGTGCCAGCAGCTTCATTGCCAACCCAGGGGAGACCCAGTACTTC

V: TRBV14
size: NA
J: TRBJ1-2
D: TRBD1
CDR3: CASSQEQGGRANYGYTF
DNA: TGTGCCAGCAGCCAAGAACAGGGGGGAAGAGCTAACTATGGCTACACCTTC

V: TRBV6-1
size: NA
J: TRBJ2-7
D: TRBD2
CDR3: CASSEGPSGTYEQYF
DNA: TGTGCCAGCAGTGAAGGGCCTAGCGGAACTTACGAGCAGTACTTC

V: TRBV6-5
size: NA
J: TRBJ1-5
D: NA
CDR3: CASTPGRGNQPQHF
DNA: TGTGCCAGCACGCCAGGCAGGGGCAATCAGCCCCAGCATTTT

V: TRBV28
size: NA
J: TRBJ2-3
D: TRBD2
CDR3: CASRATLAGNTDTQYF
DNA: TGTGCCAGCAGAGCGACTCTAGCGGGGAACACAGATACGCAGTATTTT

V: TRBV29-1
size: NA
J: TRBJ2-7
D: NA
CDR3: CSVAPARRELSYEQYF
DNA: TGCAGCGTTGCTCCGGCACGACGGGAGCTCTCCTACGAGCAGTACTTC

V: TRBV7-8
size: NA
J: TRBJ1-4
D: TRBD1
CDR3: CASSPGTGMDEKLFF
DNA: TGTGCCAGCAGCCCCGGGACAGGGATGGATGAAAAACTGTTTTTT

V: TRBV5-1
size: NA
J: TRBJ2-5
D: NA
CDR3: CASASQLQETQYF
DNA: TGCGCCAGCGCGTCACAGCTCCAAGAGACCCAGTACTTC

V: TRBV19
size: NA
J: TRBJ2-3
D: TRBD2
CDR3: CASTTTGGTSGMAQYF
DNA: TGTGCCAGTACCACGACAGGAGGGACTAGCGGGATGGCGCAGTATTTT

V: TRBV4-1
size: NA
J: TRBJ2-5
D: TRBD1
CDR3: CASSLSEGATETQYF
DNA: TGCGCCAGCAGCCTATCAGAGGGGGCCACAGAGACCCAGTACTTC

V: TRBV28
size: NA
J: TRBJ1-1
D: NA
CDR3: CASSLSAGTEAFF
DNA: TGTGCCAGCAGTCTGTCGGCCGGGACTGAAGCTTTCTTT

V: TRBV6-5
size: NA
J: TRBJ1-1
D: NA
CDR3: CASSYRRESEAFF
DNA: TGTGCCAGCAGTTACCGGAGGGAGTCTGAAGCTTTCTTT

V: TRBV6-6
size: NA
J: TRBJ1-2
D: NA
CDR3: CASIQPGRGGVYGYTF
DNA: TGTGCCAGCATTCAACCGGGACGGGGGGGAGTCTATGGCTACACCTTC

V: TRBV19
size: once
J: TRBJ1-3
D: NA
CDR3: CASSIFRTVSGNTIYF
DNA: TGTGCCAGTAGTATATTCAGGACAGTTTCTGGAAACACCATATATTTT